Shown below are 23 T cell receptor beta chains from a single sample sequenced in a study of STAT5B mutations in CD4+ large granular lymphocyte leukemia (dated by TCRdb to the early 2020s). Libraries were built with the immunoSEQ multiplex PCR assay. TCRdb took this table from immuneACCESS and kept in-frame rearrangements with V and J called. Such tables lack part of the clones; where checked against another copy, unresolved V genes explain under half of the gap, and the rest is unexplained. The sample has 37,000 or so clones on record, around 81% of them singletons. In total, the top ten clones hold about 3.6% of the sample. The specimen was CD4+ T cells from blood buffy coats. The receptors shown here come from a human donor in good health.

The rearrangement uses TRBV14 and TRBJ1-2; 8 bases agree with TRBD1. CDR3 length equals 14 residues. Germline CDR1 and CDR2: SGHDN and FVKESK. The junction had 5 bases not matched to a gene; V was cut back by 4 bases and J by 4 bases. The CDR3 DNA reads as TGTGCCAGCAGCCTTGGACAGGGAGCCTATGGCTACACCTTC. Translation gives CASSLGQGAYGYTF. Looking up the rest from reference TRBV14 and TRBJ1-2 gives the full variable domain: EAGVTQFPSHSVIEKGQTVTLRCDPISGHDNLYWYRRVMGKEIKFLLHFVKESKQDESGMPNNRFLAERTGGTYSTLKVQPAELEDSGVYFCASSLGQGAYGYTFGSGTRLTVV.

The rearrangement uses TRBV6-1 and TRBJ2-1, with D possibly being TRBD2 (5 bases). Trimming removed 6 bases at V and 4 bases at J, with 10 bases between. There are 13 residues in the CDR3. CDR1 MNHNS and CDR2 SASEGT come from the germline V gene. The chain's CDR3 is CASRTGLYNEQFF. The DNA for the CDR3 is TGTGCCAGCAGAACGGGGTTGTACAATGAGCAGTTCTTC.

The CDR3 is CASSIEGSGRPKSSYNEQFF. Written as DNA, the CDR3 is TGTGCCAGTAGTATAGAGGGTAGCGGGAGGCCTAAGAGCTCCTACAATGAGCAGTTCTTC. This chain connects TRBV19 to TRBJ2-1; 10 bases are a match to TRBD2. CDR1 and CDR2 (germline): LNHDA, SQIVND (reference sequence). The CDR3 length is 20 residues. V dropped 0 bases and J dropped 0; count of bases not matched to a gene: 11.

The V gene is TRBV30, the J gene TRBJ1-2; D uncertain. V was trimmed by 4 bases and J by 4 bases, leaving 13 bases between them. Germline-derived CDR1 and CDR2 are GTSNPN and SVGIG (reference sequence). The CDR3 contains 13 residues. The CDR3 sequence: CAWIAQMGYGYTF. CDR3 DNA sequence: TGTGCCTGGATTGCCCAAATGGGCTATGGCTACACCTTC.

This clone has just a few counts. The gene calls are TRBV4-1 and TRBJ1-1; no definite D call. The germline CDR1 and CDR2 sequences are MGHRA and YSYEKL. This CDR3 has 15 residues. The V end was cut by 2 bases, the J end by 0 bases, with 10 bases between. The CDR3 loop reads CASSQSRTVNTEAFF. The CDR3 nucleotides are TGCGCCAGCAGCCAATCCAGAACAGTGAACACTGAAGCTTTCTTT.

The V call is TRBV5-6, the J call TRBJ1-4; 9 positions agree with TRBD1. Germline V lookup: CDR1 SGHDT, CDR2 YYEEEE. The CDR3 is made up of 16 amino acids. Trimming removed 5 bases from V and 2 bases from J; junction bases left unmatched: 7. The CDR3 sequence: CASSPDRGSTNEKLFF. Here the CDR3 DNA reads TGTGCCAGCAGTCCGGACAGGGGATCGACTAATGAAAAACTGTTTTTT.

The CDR3 region has the DNA TGCAGCGTTGAATGGGGCCCCGGGGGGACTGAAGCTTTCTTT. Its translation is CSVEWGPGGTEAFF. This sequence joins TRBV29-1 and TRBJ1-1, with D possibly matching TRBD1 (5 bases). Trimming pared 2 bases from V and 5 bases from J, leaving 15 bases between. This CDR3 comprises 14 residues. Germline-derived CDR1 and CDR2 are SQVTM and ANQGSEA.

The genes are TRBV30 and TRBJ1-1, with D maybe TRBD1 (5 bases). The V gene's germline CDR1 is GTSNPN and CDR2 SVGIG (reference sequence). V was trimmed by 0 bases and J by 10 bases, leaving 9 bases between them. The CDR3 is made up of 11 amino acids. CDR3 sequence reads: CAWSVQARAFF. CDR3 in DNA: TGTGCCTGGAGTGTACAGGCGAGAGCTTTCTTT.

The V call is TRBV7-2, the J call TRBJ2-1; 9 bases fit TRBD2. J gave up 6 bases and V 7 bases, and 7 bases lay outside the gene matches. The CDR3 contains 14 residues. CDR1 is SGHTA, CDR2 FQGNSA, per germline. CDR3 nucleotide sequence: TGTGCCAGCATGCTAGCGGGGTGGGGCAATGAGCAGTTCTTC. Protein sequence: CASMLAGWGNEQFF.

The chain recombines TRBV29-1 with TRBJ1-2; 8 bases match TRBD1. CDR1 and CDR2 (germline): SQVTM, ANQGSEA. The CDR3 has 12 amino acids. After removal of 7 bases from V and 7 bases from J, the junction contained 8 bases not matched to a gene. Here the CDR3 DNA reads TGCAGCGCTGGACAGGGTGTGGGTGGCTACACCTTC. Its protein is CSAGQGVGGYTF. The full variable domain, completed using reference TRBV29-1 and TRBJ1-2, is SAVISQKPSRDICQRGTSLTIQCQVDSQVTMMFWYRQQPGQSLTLIATANQGSEATYESGFVIDKFPISRPNLTFSTLTVSNMSPEDSSIYLCSAGQGVGGYTFGSGTRLTVV.

The V gene is TRBV7-2, the J gene TRBJ2-2; TRBD1 is a possible D gene (6 bases). The length of the CDR3 is 15 residues. V was shortened by 9 bases and J by 0 bases, with 14 bases between the two germline ends. Germline V gives CDR1 SGHTA, CDR2 FQGNSA. CDR3 protein: CARTSGVTNTGELFF. The CDR3 bases are TGTGCCAGGACCTCAGGGGTCACGAACACCGGGGAGCTGTTTTTT.

This chain joins TRBV28 and TRBJ2-7; perhaps TRBD2 as D (7 bases). Germline lookup yields CDR1 MDHEN and CDR2 SYDVKM. Trimming took 2 bases from V and 3 from J, leaving 17 bases between them. This CDR3 is 16 amino acids long. CDR3 bases: TGTGCCAGCAGTTTAGGGCGGGGGCCGATGAACTACGAGCAGTACTTC. Protein product: CASSLGRGPMNYEQYF.

This sequence joins TRBV7-9 and TRBJ1-1; D gene ambiguous. Germline values: CDR1 SEHNR, CDR2 FQNEAQ (reference sequence). Trimming removed 1 base from V and 7 bases from J, with 10 bases in between. The CDR3 contains 13 residues. Here the CDR3 reads CASSLVASGEAFF. The CDR3 region has the DNA TGTGCCAGCAGCTTAGTGGCCAGCGGTGAAGCTTTCTTT.

This chain's CDR3 is CASSYSRGYGYTF. The CDR3 nucleotides are TGTGCCAGCAGTTACTCAAGGGGTTATGGCTACACCTTC. This rearrangement joins TRBV6-6 to TRBJ1-2, with a possible D match to TRBD1 (5 bases). V was pared by 0 bases and J by 5 bases, with 7 bases between. Germline V gives CDR1 MNHNY, CDR2 SVGAGI (reference sequence). There are 13 residues in the CDR3.

Here the CDR3 reads CASSLASGGAYNEQFF. The CDR3 DNA is TGTGCCAGCAGCTTAGCTAGCGGGGGGGCCTACAATGAGCAGTTCTTC. V and J are TRBV7-6 and TRBJ2-1; 11 bases map to TRBD2. CDR3 length equals 16 residues. V gave up 0 bases and J gave up 2 bases; unmatched junction bases: 0. Germline CDR1 reads SGHVS; CDR2 reads FNYEAQ.

This clone was detected only once. This sequence joins TRBV11-3 and TRBJ2-7, with D hard to call. Germline values: CDR1 SGHNT, CDR2 YENEEA. Trimming took off 0 bases at V and 3 bases at J, with 6 bases between the two ends. This CDR3 spans 13 amino acids. In nucleotides, the CDR3 is TGTGCCAGCAGCTTAGATGGGCTCTACGAGCAGTACTTC. Its translation: CASSLDGLYEQYF.

This chain links TRBV29-1 with TRBJ1-2; no definite D call. Germline V lookup: CDR1 SQVTM, CDR2 ANQGSEA. V lost 7 bases to trimming and J lost 10 bases, with 13 bases between them. The CDR3 length is 10 residues. This chain's CDR3 is CSARSSAYTF. The CDR3 nucleotides read TGCAGCGCCCGAAGCTCAGCCTACACCTTC.

V gene TRBV18 combines with J gene TRBJ2-7, with D possibly matching TRBD2 (6 bases). V lost 4 bases and J 3 bases, leaving 19 bases between the germline ends. The CDR3 loop spans 16 amino acids. Germline V gives CDR1 KGHSH, CDR2 LQKENI. For the CDR3, the DNA is TGTGCCAGCTCACTGTTACCCGGGACTTCCAACTACGAGCAGTACTTC. Its protein is CASSLLPGTSNYEQYF.

This clone has more than one count but fewer than ten. This chain uses TRBV6-6 with TRBJ1-1; D unclear. The V and J ends lost 7 bases and 0 bases respectively, with 15 bases between them. The CDR3 has 15 residues. In germline, CDR1 is MNHNY, CDR2 SVGAGI (reference sequence). The DNA for the CDR3 is TGTGCCAGCAACTGGGAAGGTCACATGAACACTGAAGCTTTCTTT. This codes for CASNWEGHMNTEAFF.

The genes are TRBV29-1 and TRBJ2-7; D is possibly TRBD1 (6 bases). Germline CDR1 reads SQVTM; CDR2 reads ANQGSEA. Trimming cost V 4 bases and J 3 bases, with 13 bases left between them. The CDR3 is 13 residues long. CDR3 DNA: TGCAGCGTTGTAGGGGGTATATTCTACGAGCAGTACTTC. It codes for CSVVGGIFYEQYF.

The chain links TRBV10-3 to TRBJ2-1; 9 bases are a match to TRBD2. The V segment lost 8 bases and the J segment 6 bases; nucleotides outside the gene matches: 5. CDR3 length: 13 residues. Germline CDR1 is ENHRY and CDR2 is SYGVKD. Written as DNA, the CDR3 is TGTGCCATCCTTAGCGGGGGATCCAATGAGCAGTTCTTC. Protein sequence: CAILSGGSNEQFF.

This clone appeared once. The V gene is TRBV5-1, the J gene TRBJ2-6, with D possibly being TRBD1 or TRBD2 (5 bases each). V was pared by 0 bases and J by 4 bases, with 8 bases between. The CDR3 runs 15 residues. CDR1 is SGHRS, CDR2 YFSETQ, per germline. CDR3 in DNA: TGCGCCAGCAGCTTGGGAGGGGCCGGGGCCAACGTCCTGACTTTC. It encodes CASSLGGAGANVLTF.

CDR3 sequence reads: CASSLTSPSGRYEQYF. The CDR3 bases are TGCGCCAGCAGCCTCACATCCCCGTCAGGAAGGTACGAGCAGTACTTC. The chain joins TRBV4-3 to TRBJ2-7, with no clear D. CDR3 length equals 16 residues. V lost 4 bases and J lost 4, with 20 bases in between. The germline CDR1 and CDR2 sequences are LGHNA and YSLEER.